These T cell receptor beta chains were read from a single sample in a study of T cell clusters in autoimmune cytopenias. TCRdb re-called the multiplex PCR reads; every CDR3 protein appears as one record, without DNA. This table lists roughly 11,000 distinct CDR3 sequences. This sample also appeared in a second study, on T cell repertoires in aging, cancer and after chemotherapy.

The specimen was peripheral blood. These receptor sequences come from a human donor in good health. Each CDR3 is given with its conserved first and last residue. Only some rows state a clone size, as once, few, many or a class for expanded clones.

V gene	clone size	J gene	CDR3 protein
TRBV19	-	TRBJ1-2	CASSIAQGSNYGYTF
TRBV19	-	TRBJ2-3	CASSTHRGRADTQYF
TRBV19	-	TRBJ1-6	CASSGRDTQSSYNSPLHF
TRBV11-1	-	TRBJ1-1	CASSLGSLGNTEAFF
TRBV11-3	-	TRBJ1-2	CASSLDSEGYGYTF
TRBV19	-	TRBJ2-3	CASSIDGGTDTQYF
TRBV6-1	-	TRBJ1-2	CASRIMGRGHGYTF
TRBV30	medium-sized	TRBJ2-2	CAWTRGNTGELFF
TRBV19	-	TRBJ2-7	CASSIIGGLSYEQYF
TRBV15	-	TRBJ2-5	CATSTRHALETQYF
TRBV18	-	TRBJ1-5	CASSPQTVFGQPQHF
TRBV12-3/TRBV12-4	-	TRBJ2-1	CASSFRVSDEQFF
TRBV19	-	TRBJ1-5	CASSLPDRAIYQPQHF
TRBV6-5	-	TRBJ1-1	CASSYSYPNTEAFF
TRBV20-1	-	TRBJ2-7	CSAREETYEQYF
TRBV29-1	medium-sized	TRBJ1-5	CSVGTGDNQPQHF
TRBV19	-	TRBJ1-2	CASSMDRGNYGYTF
TRBV15	-	TRBJ1-4	CATSRDQGGWEKLFF
TRBV19	-	TRBJ1-1	CASRTAGGRGGTEAFF
TRBV30	-	TRBJ1-5	CAWSVGRNQPQHF
TRBV20-1	-	TRBJ2-7	CSAGGSSYEQYF
TRBV6-1	-	TRBJ2-7	CASSRQRLPGEQYF
TRBV19	medium-sized	TRBJ2-5	CASSMTSGGVLETQYF
TRBV30	-	TRBJ1-1	CAWSRGVGTEAFF
TRBV19	-	TRBJ2-7	CASNEGLANYEQYF
TRBV6-1	-	TRBJ2-1	CASSGGYVQFF
TRBV5-4	-	TRBJ2-3	CASSLRGGSVTDTQYF
TRBV19	medium-sized	TRBJ2-1	CASSTQDANRADEQFF
TRBV7-9	-	TRBJ1-1	CASSSFVRKYPEAFF
TRBV12-3/TRBV12-4	-	TRBJ2-3	CASSGDWDSNPDTQYF
TRBV19	medium-sized	TRBJ2-1	CASSIGTSPNEQFF
TRBV11-3	medium-sized	TRBJ2-1	CASSLESGYNEQFF
TRBV12-3/TRBV12-4	-	TRBJ1-2	CASSLPGQGAYGYTF
TRBV6-2/TRBV6-3	-	TRBJ1-2	CASTYSLQGIGGYTF
TRBV19	-	TRBJ2-1	CASGGNGGAPEQFF
TRBV13	-	TRBJ2-3	CASSSGGGGPQSPQKTQYF
TRBV29-1	medium-sized	TRBJ2-1	CSVGPVSYNEQFF
TRBV6-5	-	TRBJ2-1	CASSPGGPSYNEQFF
TRBV12-3/TRBV12-4	-	TRBJ1-3	CASSRQGNSGNTIYF
TRBV6-5	-	TRBJ2-1	CASSYSGTSGDHEQFF
TRBV15	-	TRBJ2-3	CATSRDRGADTQYF
TRBV19	-	TRBJ1-1	CASRAGRIGGNTEAFF
TRBV6-2/TRBV6-3	-	TRBJ1-2	CASSGDGYGYTF
TRBV6-6	-	TRBJ1-2	CASSYFTGIQDGYTF
TRBV6-5	-	TRBJ1-4	CASSYSVGGEDEKLFF
TRBV12-3/TRBV12-4	-	TRBJ1-2	CASWARDHGYTF
TRBV30	-	TRBJ2-5	CAWSGGAGQETQYF
TRBV6-1	-	TRBJ2-7	CASSEARYEQYF
TRBV13	-	TRBJ1-1	CASSRRGEGTGAFF
TRBV27	-	TRBJ2-1	CASREVGTGGYNEQFF